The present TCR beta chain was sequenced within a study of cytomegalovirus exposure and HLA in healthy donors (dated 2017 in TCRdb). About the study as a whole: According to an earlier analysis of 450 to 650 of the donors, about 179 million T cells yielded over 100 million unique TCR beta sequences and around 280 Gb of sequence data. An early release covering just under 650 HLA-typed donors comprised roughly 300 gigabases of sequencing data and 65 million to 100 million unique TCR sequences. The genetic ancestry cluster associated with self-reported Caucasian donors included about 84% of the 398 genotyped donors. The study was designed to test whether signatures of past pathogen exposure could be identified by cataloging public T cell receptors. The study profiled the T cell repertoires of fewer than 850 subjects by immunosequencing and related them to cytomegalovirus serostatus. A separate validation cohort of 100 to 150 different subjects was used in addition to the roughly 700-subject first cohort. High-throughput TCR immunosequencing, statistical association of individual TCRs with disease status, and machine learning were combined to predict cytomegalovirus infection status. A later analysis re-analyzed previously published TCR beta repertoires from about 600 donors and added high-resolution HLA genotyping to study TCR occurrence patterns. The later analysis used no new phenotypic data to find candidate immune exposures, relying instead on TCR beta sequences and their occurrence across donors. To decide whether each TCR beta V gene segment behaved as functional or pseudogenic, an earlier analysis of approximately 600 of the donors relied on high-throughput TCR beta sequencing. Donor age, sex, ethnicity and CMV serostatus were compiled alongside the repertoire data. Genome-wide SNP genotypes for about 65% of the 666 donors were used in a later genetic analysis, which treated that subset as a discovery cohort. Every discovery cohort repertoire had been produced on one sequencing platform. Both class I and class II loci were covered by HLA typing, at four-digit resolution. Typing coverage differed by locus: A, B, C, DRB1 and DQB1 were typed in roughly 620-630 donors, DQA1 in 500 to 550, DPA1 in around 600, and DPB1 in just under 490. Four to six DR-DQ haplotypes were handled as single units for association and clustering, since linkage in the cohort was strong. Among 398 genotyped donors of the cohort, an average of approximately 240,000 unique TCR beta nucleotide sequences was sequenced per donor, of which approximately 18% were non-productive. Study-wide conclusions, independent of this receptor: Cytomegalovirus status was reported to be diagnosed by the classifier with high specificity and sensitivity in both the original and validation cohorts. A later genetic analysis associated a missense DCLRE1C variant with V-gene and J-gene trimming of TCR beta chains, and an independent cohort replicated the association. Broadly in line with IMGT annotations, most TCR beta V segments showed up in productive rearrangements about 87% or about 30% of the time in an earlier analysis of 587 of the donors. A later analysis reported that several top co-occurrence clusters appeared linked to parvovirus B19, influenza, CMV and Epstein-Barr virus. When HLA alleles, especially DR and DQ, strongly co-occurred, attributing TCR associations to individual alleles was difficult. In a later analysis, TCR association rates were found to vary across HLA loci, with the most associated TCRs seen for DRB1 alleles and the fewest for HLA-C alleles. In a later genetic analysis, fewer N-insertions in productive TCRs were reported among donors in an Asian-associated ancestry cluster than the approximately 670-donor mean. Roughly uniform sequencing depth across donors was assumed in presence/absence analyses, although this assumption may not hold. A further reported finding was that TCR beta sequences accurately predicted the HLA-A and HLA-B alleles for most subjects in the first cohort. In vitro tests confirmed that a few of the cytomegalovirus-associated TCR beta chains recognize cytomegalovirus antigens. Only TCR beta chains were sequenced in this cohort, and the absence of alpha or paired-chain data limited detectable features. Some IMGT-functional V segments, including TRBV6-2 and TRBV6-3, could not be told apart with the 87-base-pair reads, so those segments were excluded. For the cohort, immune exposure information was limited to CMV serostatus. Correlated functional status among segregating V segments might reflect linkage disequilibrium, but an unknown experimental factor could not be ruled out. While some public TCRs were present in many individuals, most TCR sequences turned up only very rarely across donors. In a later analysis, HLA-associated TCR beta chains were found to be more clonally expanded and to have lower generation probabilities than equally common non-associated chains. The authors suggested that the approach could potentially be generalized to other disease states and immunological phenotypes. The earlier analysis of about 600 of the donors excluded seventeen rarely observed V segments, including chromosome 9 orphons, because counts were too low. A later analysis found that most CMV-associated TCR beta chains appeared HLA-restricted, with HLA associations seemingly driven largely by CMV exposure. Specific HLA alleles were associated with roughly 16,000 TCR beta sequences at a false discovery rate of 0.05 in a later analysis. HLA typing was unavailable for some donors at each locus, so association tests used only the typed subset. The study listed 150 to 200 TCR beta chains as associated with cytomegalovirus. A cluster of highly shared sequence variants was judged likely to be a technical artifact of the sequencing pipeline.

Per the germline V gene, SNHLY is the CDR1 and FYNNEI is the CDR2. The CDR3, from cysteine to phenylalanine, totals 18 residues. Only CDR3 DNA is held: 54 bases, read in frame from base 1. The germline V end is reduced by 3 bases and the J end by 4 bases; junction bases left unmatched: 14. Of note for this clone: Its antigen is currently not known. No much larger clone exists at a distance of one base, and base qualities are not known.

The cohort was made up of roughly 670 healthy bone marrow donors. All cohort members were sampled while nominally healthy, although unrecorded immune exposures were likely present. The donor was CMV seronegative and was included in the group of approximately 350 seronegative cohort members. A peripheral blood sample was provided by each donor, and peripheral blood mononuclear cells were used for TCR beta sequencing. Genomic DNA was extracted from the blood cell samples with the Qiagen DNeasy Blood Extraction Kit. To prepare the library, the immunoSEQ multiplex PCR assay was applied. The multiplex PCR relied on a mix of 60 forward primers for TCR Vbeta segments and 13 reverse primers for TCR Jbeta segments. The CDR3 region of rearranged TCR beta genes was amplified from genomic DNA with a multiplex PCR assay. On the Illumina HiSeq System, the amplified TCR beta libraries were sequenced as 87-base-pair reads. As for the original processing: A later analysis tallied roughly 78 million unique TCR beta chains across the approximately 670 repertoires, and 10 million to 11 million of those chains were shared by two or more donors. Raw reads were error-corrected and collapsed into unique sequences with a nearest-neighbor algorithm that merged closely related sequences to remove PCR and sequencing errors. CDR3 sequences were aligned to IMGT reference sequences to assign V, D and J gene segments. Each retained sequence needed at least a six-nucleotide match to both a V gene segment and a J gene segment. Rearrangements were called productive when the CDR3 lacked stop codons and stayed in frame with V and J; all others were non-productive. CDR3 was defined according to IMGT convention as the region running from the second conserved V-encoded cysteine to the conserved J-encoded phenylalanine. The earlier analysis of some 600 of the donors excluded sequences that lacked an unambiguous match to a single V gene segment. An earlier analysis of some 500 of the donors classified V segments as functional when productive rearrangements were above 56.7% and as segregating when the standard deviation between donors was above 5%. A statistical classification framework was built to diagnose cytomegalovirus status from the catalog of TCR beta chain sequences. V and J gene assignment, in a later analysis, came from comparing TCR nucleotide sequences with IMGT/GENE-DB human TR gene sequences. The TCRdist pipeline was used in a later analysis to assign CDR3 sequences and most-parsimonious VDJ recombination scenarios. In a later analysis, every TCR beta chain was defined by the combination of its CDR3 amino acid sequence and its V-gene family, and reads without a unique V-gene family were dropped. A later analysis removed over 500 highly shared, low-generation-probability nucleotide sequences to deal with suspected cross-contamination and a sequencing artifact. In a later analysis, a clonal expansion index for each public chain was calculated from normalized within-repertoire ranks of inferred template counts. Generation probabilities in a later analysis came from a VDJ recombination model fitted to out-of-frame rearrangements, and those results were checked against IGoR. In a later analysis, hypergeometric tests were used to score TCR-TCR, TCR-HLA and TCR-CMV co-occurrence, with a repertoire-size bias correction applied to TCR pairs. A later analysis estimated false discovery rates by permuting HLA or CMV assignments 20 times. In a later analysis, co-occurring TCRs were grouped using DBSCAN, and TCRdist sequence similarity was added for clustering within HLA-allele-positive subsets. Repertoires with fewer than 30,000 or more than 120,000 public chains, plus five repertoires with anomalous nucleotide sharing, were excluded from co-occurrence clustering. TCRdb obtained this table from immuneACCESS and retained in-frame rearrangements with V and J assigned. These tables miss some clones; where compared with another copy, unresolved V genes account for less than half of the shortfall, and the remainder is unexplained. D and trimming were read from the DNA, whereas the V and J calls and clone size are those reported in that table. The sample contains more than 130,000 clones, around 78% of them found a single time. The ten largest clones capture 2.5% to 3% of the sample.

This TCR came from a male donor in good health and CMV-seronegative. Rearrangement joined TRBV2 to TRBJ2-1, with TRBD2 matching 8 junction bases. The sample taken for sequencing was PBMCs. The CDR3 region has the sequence CASSDDFPPSGYYNEQFF. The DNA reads TGTGCCAGCAGTGACGACTTCCCCCCTAGCGGGTATTACAATGAGCAGTTCTTC.